These 31 T cell receptor beta chains share one sample of origin, sequenced in a study of T cell repertoires in cytomegalovirus infection. No antigen has been assigned to these receptors. TCRdb re-derived calls from the reads in MiXCR, one entry per CDR3 protein. The repertoire holds approximately 300,000 distinct CDR3 sequences, with around 25% as singletons. This sample comprised cultured PBMCs, obtained from culture after CMV antigen stimulation. The receptor set was obtained from a human donor in good health (CMV status not recorded). Some clones in this sample may be carry-over from other donors' samples.

This chain links TRBV7-3 with TRBJ2-3, with D unclear. From germline, CDR1 is SGHTA and CDR2 FQGTGA. V dropped 5 bases and J dropped 4 bases, with 10 bases sitting between them. The CDR3 sequence is 13 residues long. The CDR3 DNA follows: TGTGCCAGCAGCATCCAGGATGCAGATACGCAGTATTTT. Its protein is CASSIQDADTQYF.

This chain links TRBV6-5 with TRBJ2-1, with D possibly TRBD1 on 6 matching bases. Germline loops: CDR1 MNHEY, CDR2 SVGAGI. V dropped 6 bases and J dropped 10 bases, with 13 bases sitting between them. The CDR3 spans 12 residues. The CDR3 reads CASSQDSSEQFF. CDR3 DNA sequence: TGTGCCAGCAGCCAGGACAGTTCAGAGCAGTTCTTC.

CDR3 amino acids: CASNRLAGTSSYNEQFF. DNA of the CDR3: TGTGCCAGCAATCGACTAGCGGGAACTAGCTCCTACAATGAGCAGTTCTTC. The rearrangement links TRBV27 to TRBJ2-1, with 11 positions matching TRBD2. The CDR3 extends over 17 amino acids. Germline CDR1 reads MNHEY; CDR2 reads SMNVEV (reference sequence). Trimming cost V 7 bases and J 0 bases; bases outside gene matches: 8.

Many counts were recorded for this clonotype. The V call is TRBV7-2, the J call TRBJ2-3; 10 positions agree with TRBD2. Per germline, CDR1 SGHTA and CDR2 FQGNSA. Germline trimming cut 3 bases from V and 3 bases from J; bases unmatched to any gene: 9. The length of the CDR3 is 17 residues. CDR3 in amino acids: CASSFGFRTSGTDTQYF. The CDR3 nucleotides read TGTGCCAGCAGCTTCGGGTTTAGGACTAGCGGTACAGATACGCAGTATTTT.

This clonotype occurred a few times. The chain has TRBV19 and TRBJ1-5; 10 nucleotides line up with TRBD1. The CDR3 spans 16 residues. The germline gives CDR1 LNHDA, CDR2 SQIVND (reference sequence). The J segment lost 4 bases and the V segment lost 3 bases, leaving 6 bases of the junction unmatched. The CDR3, as DNA: TGTGCCAGTAGTATTGGGACAGGGGATACAAATCAGCCCCAGCATTTT. Translated: CASSIGTGDTNQPQHF. Supplemented by reference TRBV19 and TRBJ1-5, the full variable domain reads DGGITQSPKYLFRKEGQNVTLSCEQNLNHDAMYWYRQDPGQGLRLIYYSQIVNDFQKGDIAEGYSVSREKKESFPLTVTSAQKNPTAFYLCASSIGTGDTNQPQHFGDGTRLSIL.

This chain links TRBV6-2 or TRBV6-3 with TRBJ1-2; D not resolved. The CDR3 loop spans 14 amino acids. From germline, CDR1 is MNHEY and CDR2 SVGEGT. The germline V and J ends were trimmed by 6 bases and 8 bases, with 19 bases remaining between them. CDR3 nucleotides: TGTGCCAGCAGGACAAGACTGGGAACGGGAGGCTACACCTTC. Translation: CASRTRLGTGGYTF.

The V call is TRBV10-3, the J call TRBJ2-3; tentatively, D is TRBD2 (6 bases). This CDR3 contains 16 residues. Germline V gene data show CDR1 as ENHRY and CDR2 as SYGVKD. With 6 bases removed from V and 0 bases from J, the gap between germline ends came to 16 bases. The CDR3 DNA reads TGTGCCATCAGAAACCGGGACTCTAGCAGCACAGATACGCAGTATTTT. Encoded protein: CAIRNRDSSSTDTQYF.

V is TRBV25-1 and J is TRBJ1-6; D remains ambiguous. Germline CDR1 and CDR2: MGHDK and SYGVNS. Trimming removed 3 bases at V and 7 bases at J, with 16 bases between. The CDR3 is made up of 16 amino acids. CDR3 in amino acids: CASSDFLANANSPLHF. The CDR3, as DNA: TGTGCCAGCAGTGACTTTCTTGCCAACGCGAATTCACCCCTCCACTTT.

This clonotype was observed many times. The genes are TRBV7-2 and TRBJ2-3, with 7 bases that match TRBD2. With V trimmed by 1 base and J by 3 bases, 4 bases remained unmatched. CDR3 size: 15 residues. Germline assignment: CDR1 SGHTA and CDR2 FQGNSA. CDR3 DNA: TGTGCCAGCAGCTTAGGGGCTAGCGGAACAGATACGCAGTATTTT. This gives the protein CASSLGASGTDTQYF.

Concerning this clonotype: The junction departs from germline at one end; a sequencing error may be responsible. V usage is TRBV4-1 and J usage is TRBJ1-1; 7 bases fit TRBD1. The CDR3 extends over 14 amino acids. CDR1 is MGHRA and CDR2 is YSYEKL in the germline V gene. The CDR3 nucleotides are TGTGCCAGCAGCCAAGAGGGGGCTACCACTGAAGCTTTCTTT. Residues: CASSQEGATTEAFF.

The chain carries TRBV29-1 and TRBJ1-5; 8 nucleotides align to TRBD1. Germline trimming cut 6 bases from V and 5 bases from J; bases unmatched to any gene: 3. The CDR3 consists of 12 residues. In germline, CDR1 is SQVTM, CDR2 ANQGSEA. The CDR3 loop reads CSVGQGYQPQHF. The CDR3 bases are TGCAGCGTCGGACAGGGCTATCAGCCCCAGCATTTT.

The chain couples TRBV11-3 to TRBJ2-1, with 8 bases aligning to TRBD1. The trim removed 5 bases at V and 7 bases at J, leaving 10 bases unmatched. Per the germline V gene, CDR1 is SGHNT and CDR2 is YENEEA. This CDR3 contains 15 residues. CDR3 nucleotide sequence: TGTGCCAGCAGCCCCTCGGGACAGGTCTCGAATGAGCAGTTCTTC. Its translation: CASSPSGQVSNEQFF.

This clonotype was detected ten times or more. V is TRBV6-5 and J is TRBJ1-5, with D perhaps matching TRBD1 (6 bases). V was clipped by 4 bases and J by 1 base, with 26 bases between them. The CDR3 is made up of 20 amino acids. Germline V lookup: CDR1 MNHEY, CDR2 SVGAGI. CDR3 region: CASSSSVTGSRSVSNQPQHF. The DNA of the CDR3 is TGTGCCAGCAGTTCGTCGGTCACAGGGTCGAGAAGCGTGAGCAATCAGCCCCAGCATTTT.

This clonotype has at least ten counts. V is TRBV12-3 or TRBV12-4 and J is TRBJ2-1, with 12 bases matching TRBD2. After removal of 3 bases from V and 2 bases from J, the junction contained 11 bases not matched to a gene. There are 19 residues in the CDR3. DNA for the CDR3: TGTGCCAGCAGTTTTTCAGAGACTAGCGGGAGTAGGCCCTACAATGAGCAGTTCTTC. This translates into CASSFSETSGSRPYNEQFF.

This clonotype was detected only a few times. The chain links TRBV28 to TRBJ1-1; no firm D call. Germline V lookup: CDR1 MDHEN, CDR2 SYDVKM. The CDR3 runs 13 residues. The V end was cut by 6 bases, the J end by 8 bases, with 16 bases between. CDR3 in amino acids: CASSSPSRTEAFF. The CDR3 DNA reads as TGTGCCAGCAGCTCTCCCAGTCGGACGGAAGCTTTCTTT.

This clonotype came up a few times. The CDR3 sequence: CASSQGLAGVFEQFF. The CDR3 DNA reads TGCGCCAGCAGCCAAGGACTAGCGGGAGTTTTTGAGCAGTTCTTC. This chain connects TRBV4-1 to TRBJ2-1, with 12 nucleotides matching TRBD2. J lost 9 bases, V lost 1 base, and 4 bases had no gene match. This CDR3 region has 15 residues. Germline values: CDR1 MGHRA, CDR2 YSYEKL.

Here the CDR3 reads CASSLGAGNEQFF. CDR3 nucleotides: TGTGCCAGCAGTTTAGGTGCGGGTAATGAGCAGTTCTTC. V gene TRBV12-3 or TRBV12-4 combines with J gene TRBJ2-1; TRBD2 is a possible D gene (5 bases). This CDR3 region has 13 residues. V lost 1 base and J lost 7, with 8 bases in between.

This clonotype was seen ten or more times. The V gene is TRBV7-2, the J gene TRBJ2-6, with D perhaps assigned TRBD1 or TRBD2 (5 bases each). The germline V gene encodes CDR1 SGHTA and CDR2 FQGNSA. V was pared by 5 bases and J by 0 bases, with 17 bases between. This CDR3 has 18 amino acids. CDR3 DNA sequence: TGTGCCAGCAGCCTCAACCCGGGGACCTCCTCTGGGGCCAACGTCCTGACTTTC. It translates to CASSLNPGTSSGANVLTF.

The gene calls are TRBV7-2 and TRBJ2-2; 7 bases agree with TRBD2. Per the germline V gene, CDR1 is SGHTA and CDR2 is FQGNSA. This CDR3 spans 15 amino acids. Trimming cost V 1 base and J 3 bases; bases outside gene matches: 2. The CDR3 nucleotides are TGTGCCAGCAGCTTAGGCGGGAGTTACACCGGGGAGCTGTTTTTT. This gives the protein CASSLGGSYTGELFF.

CDR3 sequence reads: CASSYAVNTDTQYF. CDR3 DNA: TGTGCCAGCAGTTACGCAGTCAACACAGATACGCAGTATTTT. The gene calls are TRBV6-2 or TRBV6-3 and TRBJ2-3; D call uncertain. V was shortened by 2 bases and J by 2 bases, with 8 bases between the two germline ends. Germline V gene data show CDR1 as MNHEY and CDR2 as SVGEGT. The CDR3 covers 14 residues.

A note on this clonotype: This could be a read error, since a much larger clone is one nucleotide away. The J gene is TRBJ1-4, the V gene TRBV7-8, with D possibly being TRBD1 (6 bases). CDR3 length: 14 residues. Trimming left V 5 bases short and J 10 bases short, with 17 bases between. The germline CDR1 and CDR2 sequences are SGHVS and FQNEAQ. The CDR3 coding sequence is TGTGCCAGCAGCCTCCGCAGGGGAGGAGGAAAACTGTTTTTT. Translated, it gives CASSLRRGGGKLFF.

A few counts support this clonotype. The V gene is TRBV6-2 or TRBV6-3, the J gene TRBJ1-2, with D possibly being TRBD1 (5 bases). CDR1 and CDR2 from the germline V gene are MNHEY and SVGEGT. Trimming shortened V by 5 bases and J by 3 bases, and 19 bases separated the two germline ends. The CDR3 is 16 amino acids. The CDR3 protein is CASSSQHRPRDYGYTF. CDR3 nucleotides: TGTGCCAGCAGTAGCCAACACAGGCCTCGGGACTATGGCTACACCTTC.

The chain joins TRBV29-1 to TRBJ2-5; 7 bases fit TRBD2. CDR3 length equals 15 residues. Germline assignment: CDR1 SQVTM and CDR2 ANQGSEA. After removal of 0 bases from V and 4 bases from J, the junction contained 8 bases not matched to a gene. CDR3 DNA: TGCAGCGTTGAAGATCGGCGCGGGAGTGCAGAGACCCAGTACTTC. It encodes CSVEDRRGSAETQYF.

V is TRBV6-5 and J is TRBJ1-1; 9 nucleotides match TRBD1. CDR3 length: 12 residues. CDR1 and CDR2 (germline): MNHEY, SVGAGI. With 7 bases clipped from V and 8 bases from J, the junction kept 5 bases outside the gene matches. The CDR3: CASTTGGAEAFF. For the CDR3, the DNA is TGTGCCAGCACCACAGGGGGCGCCGAAGCTTTCTTT.

The table lists this clonotype with many counts. The rearrangement uses TRBV6-2 or TRBV6-3 and TRBJ2-7; possible D gene TRBD1, 6 bases. Trimming shortened V by 6 bases and J by 2 bases, and 14 bases separated the two germline ends. The CDR3 consists of 14 residues. CDR1 and CDR2 from the germline V gene are MNHEY and SVGEGT. The CDR3 spells CASRRRGQPYEQYV. The CDR3 coding sequence is TGTGCCAGCAGGCGACGAGGACAGCCCTACGAGCAGTACGTC.

The chain uses TRBV7-8 and TRBJ2-1; possible D gene TRBD2, 5 bases. With 5 bases removed from V and 8 bases from J, the gap between germline ends came to 10 bases. Per the germline V gene, CDR1 is SGHVS and CDR2 is FQNEAQ. This CDR3 comprises 12 residues. As DNA, the CDR3 is TGTGCCAGCAGCCTACTAGTTGATGAGCAGTTCTTC. Translation gives CASSLLVDEQFF.

This clonotype was detected ten times or more. The chain couples TRBV7-2 to TRBJ2-7; 7 nucleotides line up with TRBD1. Germline loops: CDR1 SGHTA, CDR2 FQGNSA. V was pared by 5 bases and J by 5 bases, with 9 bases of the junction left unmatched. The CDR3 is 14 residues long. The CDR3 region has the DNA TGTGCCAGCAGCCCCTCAACTAGGGGGCACGAGCAGTACGTC. Translated: CASSPSTRGHEQYV.

The chain employs TRBV7-2 and TRBJ1-4; TRBD1 might be the D (5 bases). The germline CDR1 and CDR2 sequences are SGHTA and FQGNSA. The CDR3 spans 13 residues. The germline V and J ends were trimmed by 5 bases and 7 bases, with 11 bases remaining between them. The CDR3 spells CASSLGGSEKLFF. Written as DNA, the CDR3 is TGTGCCAGCAGCCTCGGGGGGAGTGAAAAACTGTTTTTT.

This clonotype was seen more than once but under ten times. This chain uses TRBV20-1 with TRBJ2-1, with 9 positions matching TRBD1. After removal of 0 bases from V and 8 bases from J, the junction contained 8 bases not matched to a gene. CDR3 length: 15 residues. The germline CDR1 and CDR2 sequences are DFQATT and SNEGSKA (reference sequence). The CDR3 protein is CSARDRWTGDDEQFF. For the CDR3, the DNA is TGCAGTGCTAGAGACCGTTGGACAGGGGACGATGAGCAGTTCTTC.

This clonotype was seen many times. The V and J genes are TRBV7-2 and TRBJ2-1; the match to TRBD2 covers 11 bases. Germline CDR1 SGHTA, CDR2 FQGNSA. V dropped 5 bases and J dropped 9; count of bases not matched to a gene: 6. The CDR3 consists of 14 residues. The chain's CDR3 is CASSPGLAGGEQFF. In DNA form, the CDR3 reads TGTGCCAGCAGCCCTGGACTAGCGGGTGGTGAGCAGTTCTTC.

The chain is built from TRBV6-5 and TRBJ2-3, with 10 bases aligning to TRBD2. There are 17 residues in the CDR3. Germline V lookup: CDR1 MNHEY, CDR2 SVGAGI. The V and J ends lost 0 bases and 5 bases, in that order; junction bases with no gene match: 8. The CDR3 DNA reads as TGTGCCAGCAGTTACTCGATCAGCGGGAGGGCCGGAGATACGCAGTATTTT. It is translated as CASSYSISGRAGDTQYF.